The rows below give T cell receptor beta chains drawn from one sample of a study of beta chain bispecific antibodies for T cell cancers. Their cognate antigens are unknown. TCRdb re-called the 5' RACE reads through MiXCR, storing one row per CDR3 protein. The repertoire holds roughly 15,000 distinct CDR3 sequences, approximately 2% seen once, with 6.9% in the top ten. Sequenced input: healthy donor T cells cultured with leukemia cells. The receptors here all came from a human donor in good health. Some clones in this sample may be carry-over from other donors' samples. The CDR3 runs from the conserved cysteine through the conserved F or W. A D gene is named only where the DNA matches it firmly. Clone sizes are given selectively: once, few, many, or a class where the clone is expanded.

clone_size | d_call | j_call | v_call | cdr3_aa | cdr3_nt
medium-sized | NA | TRBJ2-2 | TRBV9 | CASSGGGSRRAGELFF | TGTGCCAGCAGCGGGGGTGGCTCCCGACGGGCCGGGGAGCTGTTTTTT
many | NA | TRBJ2-2 | TRBV24-1 | CATSDSDRTNTGELFF | TGTGCCACCAGTGATTCCGACAGGACGAACACCGGGGAGCTGTTTTTT
many | TRBD1 | TRBJ2-7 | TRBV20-1 | CSAPFPRQGDEQYF | TGCAGTGCCCCCTTTCCGAGACAGGGGGACGAGCAGTACTTC
many | NA | TRBJ2-3 | TRBV10-3 | CAISDGGGLTDTQYF | TGTGCCATCAGTGACGGTGGGGGGCTGACGGATACGCAGTATTTT
many | NA | TRBJ1-6 | TRBV7-3 | CASGPARRNSPLHF | TGTGCCAGCGGTCCAGCTAGACGGAATTCACCCCTCCACTTT
many | NA | TRBJ1-2 | TRBV6-6 | CASSPPRQGYGYTF | TGTGCCAGCAGCCCCCCTCGGCAGGGTTATGGCTACACCTTC
many | NA | TRBJ2-2 | TRBV3-1 | CASSQESGVLELFF | TGTGCCAGCAGCCAAGAATCGGGGGTCCTGGAGCTGTTTTTT
many | NA | TRBJ2-1 | TRBV4-1 | CASSQWPWDNPYNEQFF | TGCGCCAGCAGCCAGTGGCCTTGGGACAATCCGTACAATGAGCAGTTCTTC
many | TRBD2 | TRBJ2-1 | TRBV3-1 | CASSRTGGINEQFF | TGTGCCAGCAGCCGAACGGGAGGGATAAATGAGCAGTTCTTC
many | NA | TRBJ1-5 | TRBV18 | CASSSLVGNQPQHF | TGTGCCAGCTCCTCCTTGGTTGGTAATCAGCCCCAGCATTTT
many | TRBD1 | TRBJ1-1 | TRBV5-1 | CASSFSSLRQGHTEAFF | TGCGCCAGCAGCTTCTCCTCATTGAGACAGGGCCACACTGAAGCTTTCTTT
many | TRBD2 | TRBJ2-1 | TRBV3-1 | CASSLRPGTSGGRISYNEQFF | TGTGCCAGCAGCTTACGTCCCGGGACTAGCGGGGGGCGAATCTCCTACAATGAGCAGTTCTTC
NA | NA | TRBJ1-5 | TRBV19 | CATRPLGRGEQPQHF | TGTGCCACCAGACCCCTAGGTCGAGGGGAACAGCCCCAGCATTTT
many | NA | TRBJ2-2 | TRBV20-1 | CSALYTGELFF | TGCAGTGCTTTATACACCGGGGAGCTGTTTTTT
medium-sized | NA | TRBJ1-5 | TRBV5-1 | CASSPDGQNQPQHF | TGCGCCAGCAGCCCCGACGGACAGAATCAGCCCCAGCATTTT
few | NA | TRBJ1-1 | TRBV7-9 | CASVQVLGTEAFF | TGTGCCAGCGTACAGGTCCTCGGAACTGAAGCTTTCTTT
many | NA | TRBJ2-1 | TRBV2 | CASSEAGVLGNEQFF | TGTGCCAGCAGTGAAGCAGGGGTACTGGGCAATGAGCAGTTCTTC
many | TRBD1 | TRBJ1-1 | TRBV7-6 | CASSFTGEGNTEAFF | TGTGCCAGCAGCTTTACAGGGGAGGGGAACACTGAAGCTTTCTTT
many | TRBD1 | TRBJ1-1 | TRBV7-9 | CASSEEEGTANTEAFF | TGTGCCAGCAGCGAGGAGGAGGGGACAGCAAACACTGAAGCTTTCTTT
NA | NA | TRBJ2-2 | TRBV7-9 | CASSPETTGELFF | TGTGCCAGCAGCCCCGAGACTACCGGGGAGCTGTTTTTT
many | TRBD1 | TRBJ1-1 | TRBV20-1 | CSARGTANTEAFF | TGCAGTGCGAGGGGGACAGCGAACACTGAAGCTTTCTTT
few | NA | TRBJ1-4 | TRBV6-6 | CASNVGSTNEKLFF | TGTGCCAGCAATGTGGGGTCAACTAATGAAAAACTGTTTTTT
medium-sized | NA | TRBJ2-2 | TRBV4-2 | CASSPLGTGRNTGELFF | TGTGCCAGCAGCCCCCTAGGTACGGGGAGGAACACCGGGGAGCTGTTTTTT
NA | NA | TRBJ1-2 | TRBV2 | CASSEAGGLFNYGYTF | TGTGCCAGCAGTGAAGCCGGGGGACTATTTAACTATGGCTACACCTTC
many | NA | TRBJ2-6 | TRBV5-1 | CASSLADPVGGANVLTF | TGCGCCAGCAGCTTGGCCGACCCAGTGGGTGGGGCCAACGTCCTGACTTTC
medium-sized | NA | TRBJ2-2 | TRBV11-2 | CASSLGVPSANTGELFF | TGTGCCAGCAGCTTAGGAGTGCCAAGCGCTAACACCGGGGAGCTGTTTTTT
many | TRBD2 | TRBJ2-1 | TRBV24-1 | CATSDLPSGGTRSSYNEQFF | TGTGCCACCAGTGATTTGCCTAGCGGGGGGACCCGGAGCTCCTACAATGAGCAGTTCTTC
many | NA | TRBJ2-1 | TRBV11-2 | CASSSLKAEQFF | TGTGCCAGCAGCTCCCTAAAGGCTGAGCAGTTCTTC
many | NA | TRBJ2-3 | TRBV30 | CAWSVVDSTDTQYF | TGTGCCTGGAGTGTAGTGGATAGCACAGATACGCAGTATTTT
many | NA | TRBJ2-7 | TRBV27 | CASSLEWAAQDEQYF | TGTGCCAGCAGTTTAGAGTGGGCAGCCCAGGACGAGCAGTACTTC
many | TRBD2 | TRBJ2-1 | TRBV20-1 | CSAKPSGGWNEQFF | TGCAGTGCTAAACCTAGCGGGGGGTGGAATGAGCAGTTCTTC
many | NA | TRBJ1-2 | TRBV3-1 | CASSHSTDYGYTF | TGTGCCAGCAGCCATTCGACAGACTATGGCTACACCTTC